This TCR beta chain was documented in a study of cytomegalovirus exposure and HLA in healthy donors. General study results and limits: Accurate HLA-A and HLA-B prediction from TCR beta sequences was reported for most subjects.

PCR involved 60 Vbeta and 13 Jbeta primers. Sequenced by immunoSEQ multiplex PCR; TCRdb stores in-frame clones only, minus some. The sample records roughly 130,000 clones, approximately 78% being singletons. Points on this clone: Its cognate antigen is unknown.

V shed 4 bases, J shed 1 base, and the junction held 10 bases outside the gene matches. Germline loops: CDR1 SEHNR, CDR2 FQNEAQ (reference sequence). This CDR3 has 16 amino acids. The chain is built from TRBV7-9 and TRBJ2-7; 7 bases map to TRBD2. The specimen sequenced was PBMCs. The receptor comes from a human donor in good health. The CDR3 is CASSSPPTGGSYEQYF. The DNA of the CDR3 is TGTGCCAGCAGCTCCCCGCCAACGGGAGGATCCTACGAGCAGTACTTC.